One sample yielded the 6 T cell receptor beta chains listed below, sequenced in a study of cytomegalovirus exposure and HLA in healthy donors. A multiplex PCR was run with 60 Vbeta primers and 13 Jbeta primers. Libraries were prepared by immunoSEQ multiplex PCR; TCRdb keeps only in-frame clonotypes and omits some of them. The sample records tens of thousands of clones, 45% to 55% being singletons. Specimen: PBMCs. These receptors all come from a middle-aged woman in good health and CMV-seropositive.

The J gene is TRBJ2-1, the V gene TRBV5-1; 10 bases agree with TRBD1. Per the germline V gene, CDR1 is SGHRS and CDR2 is YFSETQ. V was pared by 4 bases and J by 7 bases, with 5 bases of the junction left unmatched. The CDR3 length is 14 residues. This CDR3 is CASSRGTGENEQFF. As DNA, the CDR3 is TGCGCCAGCAGCCGCGGGACAGGGGAAAATGAGCAGTTCTTC.

CDR3 nucleotides: TGTGCCAGCAGCCCAACCGGGACAGCGAACACTGAAGCTTTCTTT. Its protein product is CASSPTGTANTEAFF. The chain recombines TRBV7-9 with TRBJ1-1; 7 positions agree with TRBD1. CDR1 and CDR2 from the germline V gene are SEHNR and FQNEAQ (reference sequence). The CDR3 loop spans 15 amino acids. J lost 1 base, V lost 5 bases, and 7 bases had no gene match.

This clone appeared a few times. Here the CDR3 reads CSVRQGNGYTF. DNA for the CDR3: TGCAGTGTTCGACAGGGGAACGGCTACACCTTC. V is TRBV20-1 and J is TRBJ1-2, with 8 bases that match TRBD1. This CDR3 comprises 11 residues. Trimming cost V 7 bases and J 8 bases; bases outside gene matches: 6. CDR1 DFQATT and CDR2 SNEGSKA come from the germline V gene (reference sequence).

This clone appeared a few times. V is TRBV6-1 and J is TRBJ1-2; 9 nucleotides match TRBD1. Germline V lookup: CDR1 MNHNS, CDR2 SASEGT. J gave up 6 bases and V 6 bases, and 5 bases lay outside the gene matches. The CDR3 runs to 13 residues. The CDR3 DNA is TGTGCCAGCAGAAAGACAGGGGGGGATGGCTACACCTTC. Translated, it gives CASRKTGGDGYTF.

The rearrangement joins TRBV29-1 to TRBJ2-1, with D tentatively TRBD1 (6 bases). The ends were cut back, 1 base at V and 4 bases at J, with 20 bases in the middle. In germline, CDR1 is SQVTM, CDR2 ANQGSEA. The CDR3 is 17 amino acids. CDR3 region: CSVEVLPRTVKYNEQFF. The CDR3 DNA follows: TGCAGCGTTGAAGTTCTTCCTAGGACAGTAAAATACAATGAGCAGTTCTTC.

This chain connects TRBV19 to TRBJ1-2; 8 bases are a match to TRBD1. The CDR3 totals 14 residues. J lost 3 bases, V lost 1 base, and 1 base had no gene match. Germline assignment: CDR1 LNHDA and CDR2 SQIVND (reference sequence). DNA of the CDR3: TGTGCCAGTAGTATAGTGGGACAGGACTATGGCTACACCTTC. The encoded protein is CASSIVGQDYGYTF.